This T cell receptor beta chain was sequenced during a study of T cells after yellow fever vaccination. Study-level results: Clonotype sharing between CD4 and CD8 compartments was small. Among primary-vaccination clones, most reappeared after the booster, at about 95% for CD4 and 85% to 90% for CD8.

As concerns this clonotype: Its antigen is not known.

The V gene end was trimmed by 5 bases and the J gene end by 8 bases; junction bases not matched to a gene: 4. Germline values: CDR1 LNHNV, CDR2 YYDKDF (reference sequence). This CDR3 is 13 amino acids long. MiXCR, run by TCRdb on the 5' RACE reads, gives a single entry per CDR3 protein. The sample includes about 550,000 distinct CDR3 sequences, about 19% seen only once; the top ten take 14%. The specimen comprised PBMCs, sampled 15 days after the yellow fever booster vaccination. The J gene is TRBJ2-1, the V gene TRBV15; TRBD1 matches at 9 bases. The receptor's source is a man aged 25-45 years who received the YFV17D yellow fever vaccine. CDR3 protein: CATSVRTGDEQFF. CDR3 coding DNA: TGTGCCACCAGCGTTCGGACAGGGGATGAGCAGTTCTTC.